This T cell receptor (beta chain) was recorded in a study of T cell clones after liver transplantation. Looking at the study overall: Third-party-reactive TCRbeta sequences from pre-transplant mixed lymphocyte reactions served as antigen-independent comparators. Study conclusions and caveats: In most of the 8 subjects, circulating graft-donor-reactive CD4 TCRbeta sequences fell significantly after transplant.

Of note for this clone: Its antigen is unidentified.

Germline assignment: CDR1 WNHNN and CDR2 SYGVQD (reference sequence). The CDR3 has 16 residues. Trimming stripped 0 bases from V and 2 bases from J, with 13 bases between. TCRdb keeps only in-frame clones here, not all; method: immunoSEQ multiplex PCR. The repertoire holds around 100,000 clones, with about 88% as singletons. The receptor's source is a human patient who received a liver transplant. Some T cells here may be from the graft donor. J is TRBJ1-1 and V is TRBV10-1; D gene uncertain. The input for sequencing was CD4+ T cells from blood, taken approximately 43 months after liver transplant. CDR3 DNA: TGCGCCAGCAGTGAGTCTGGACCGCCCGGAAACACTGAAGCTTTCTTT. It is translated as CASSESGPPGNTEAFF.